This T cell receptor (beta chain) came from a study of blood T cell repertoires in COVID-19. This clone was found once. Cohorts were assigned according to the clinical history that participants reported. Germline CDR1 reads KGHDR; CDR2 reads SFDVKD. The CDR3 totals 16 residues. Trimming cost V 4 bases and J 1 base, with 13 bases left between them. In the original analysis: Estimates of nucleated cell counts were drawn from the amplification of reference gene primers. Generated by immunoSEQ multiplex PCR, the TCRdb table keeps only in-frame clones and is missing some. D and trimming come from the DNA, and the V and J calls and clone size come from that table. This table has about 220,000 clones, about nine tenths appearing once.

The clonotype comes from a woman in her 40s with acute COVID-19. Sequencing was carried out using PBMCs or T cells enriched from blood (not recorded which). This rearrangement joins TRBV24-1 to TRBJ2-1; perhaps TRBD1 as D (6 bases). This CDR3 is CATSEKAGASYNEQFF. The CDR3 nucleotides are TGTGCCACCAGTGAAAAAGCAGGGGCGTCCTACAATGAGCAGTTCTTC.